This T cell receptor beta chain was recorded in a study of OX40 agonist ivuxolimab in advanced cancers. The repertoire was sequenced with immunoSEQ multiplex PCR; TCRdb's copy has only in-frame clones and lacks some. The sample lists 95,000 to 150,000 clones, around 93% seen once, with approximately 0.15% in the top ten. The CDR3 totals 17 residues. Trimming removed 1 base at V and 4 bases at J, with 17 bases between. The germline V gene encodes CDR1 SNHLY and CDR2 FYNNEI. The clonotype was recovered from an adult with an advanced solid tumor such as melanoma, head and neck, liver or kidney cancer. The sequences come from CD4+ or CD8+ T cells sorted from blood, collected in a trial of the OX40 agonist ivuxolimab. The V call is TRBV2, the J call TRBJ2-4; D is uncertain. In nucleotides, the CDR3 is TGTGCCAGCAGTGAAGATGGAGTTGGACCCGGGAAAAACATTCAGTACTTC. Amino acid sequence: CASSEDGVGPGKNIQYF.